A single sample is the source of the 24 T cell receptor beta chains below, sequenced in a study of T cell changes during pregnancy in multiple sclerosis. Sequencing used immunoSEQ multiplex PCR; TCRdb keeps in-frame clones, though not all of them. The table includes about 50,000 clones, about 92% detected once. The starting material was CD4+ T cells from peripheral blood mononuclear cells, obtained after pregnancy. The source of these receptors is a female donor with multiple sclerosis, enrolled in a pregnancy study.

The chain is built from TRBV11-3 and TRBJ1-3; D gene unclear. The CDR3 sequence is 17 residues long. Germline CDR1 is SGHNT and CDR2 is YENEEA. Trimming left V 5 bases short and J 0 bases short, with 17 bases between. DNA of the CDR3: TGTGCCAGCAGCCCCCCCCTCGGTCAGGACTCTGGAAACACCATATATTTT. This gives the protein CASSPPLGQDSGNTIYF.

The gene calls are TRBV5-4 and TRBJ1-1; 11 bases line up with TRBD1. From germline, CDR1 is SGHNT and CDR2 YYREEE (reference sequence). With 6 bases clipped from V and 3 bases from J, the junction kept 4 bases outside the gene matches. The CDR3 spans 14 residues. The CDR3 protein is CASMDRGLYTEAFF. The CDR3 coding sequence is TGTGCCAGCATGGACAGGGGGCTTTACACTGAAGCTTTCTTT.

The J gene is TRBJ1-1, the V gene TRBV28; maybe TRBD1 (6 bases). The germline CDR1 and CDR2 sequences are MDHEN and SYDVKM. The CDR3 is 11 residues long. Trimming pared 6 bases from V and 11 bases from J, leaving 13 bases between. CDR3 residues: CASRPTGKAFF. The CDR3 DNA is TGTGCCAGCAGACCTACAGGGAAGGCTTTCTTT.

The rearrangement uses TRBV19 and TRBJ1-4; D possibly corresponds to TRBD1 (6 bases). V shed 7 bases and J shed 0 bases, with 12 bases lying between them. Germline CDR1 LNHDA, CDR2 SQIVND (reference sequence). The CDR3 is 15 amino acids. CDR3 loop: CASNWDIPTNEKLFF. CDR3 sequence (DNA): TGTGCCAGTAATTGGGACATCCCAACTAATGAAAAACTGTTTTTT. Drawing the rest from reference TRBV19 and TRBJ1-4, the complete variable domain is DGGITQSPKYLFRKEGQNVTLSCEQNLNHDAMYWYRQDPGQGLRLIYYSQIVNDFQKGDIAEGYSVSREKKESFPLTVTSAQKNPTAFYLCASNWDIPTNEKLFFGSGTQLSVL.

The CDR3 loop reads CASSPLERKNNEQFF. Here the CDR3 DNA reads TGTGCCAGCAGCCCCCTTGAGCGGAAAAACAATGAGCAGTTCTTC. The V call is TRBV5-8, the J call TRBJ2-1; tentative D call: TRBD2 (5 bases). Trimming removed 4 bases from V and 5 bases from J, with 16 bases in between. CDR3 length: 15 amino acids. Per germline, CDR1 SGHTS and CDR2 YDEGEE.

The rearrangement joins TRBV27 to TRBJ2-7, with 9 bases fitting TRBD1. The CDR3 has 17 residues. Trimming removed 2 bases from V and 2 bases from J; junction bases left unmatched: 10. Germline V gene data show CDR1 as MNHEY and CDR2 as SMNVEV (reference sequence). The CDR3 DNA is TGTGCCAGCAGTTTAAGGGGGAGTGGACAGGGGCCCTACGAGCAGTACTTC. This gives the protein CASSLRGSGQGPYEQYF.

This clone has only one observation. The J gene is TRBJ2-5, the V gene TRBV5-1; D is possibly TRBD1 (6 bases). The CDR3 is 13 amino acids. The germline gives CDR1 SGHRS, CDR2 YFSETQ. V was pared by 2 bases and J by 4 bases, with 9 bases between. The CDR3 here is CASSFTGPETQYF. CDR3 in DNA: TGCGCCAGCAGCTTTACAGGGCCAGAGACCCAGTACTTC.

The chain couples TRBV7-9 to TRBJ2-1; TRBD1 agrees at 7 bases. Per the germline V gene, CDR1 is SEHNR and CDR2 is FQNEAQ (reference sequence). Trimming took 0 bases from V and 7 from J; bases not matched to a gene: 9. The CDR3 runs 16 residues. The CDR3 loop reads CASSLALAGGWNEQFF. The CDR3 DNA is TGTGCCAGCAGCTTAGCTTTGGCAGGGGGATGGAATGAGCAGTTCTTC.

In the case of this clone: Mismatch with germline at one junction end may stem from a read error. V usage is TRBV19 and J usage is TRBJ2-7; 11 bases align to TRBD1. The germline V gene has CDR1 LNHDA and CDR2 SQIVND (reference sequence). The CDR3 runs to 15 residues. In nucleotides, the CDR3 is TGTGCCAGTAGTAGGAGGACAGGGGGCTCCGACGAGCAGTACTTC. Protein: CASSRRTGGSDEQYF.

This clone was found a few times. The chain has TRBV18 and TRBJ1-5, with TRBD1 identical over 8 bases. Germline V CDR1 and CDR2: KGHSH, LQKENI. The CDR3 consists of 16 residues. J was trimmed by 0 bases and V by 4 bases; bases with no gene match: 5. This CDR3 is CASSLRQGNSNQPQHF. The CDR3 region has the DNA TGTGCCAGCTCACTTCGACAGGGGAATAGCAATCAGCCCCAGCATTTT.

The chain has TRBV13 and TRBJ2-7, with 8 nucleotides matching TRBD2. The trim removed 5 bases at V and 2 bases at J, leaving 8 bases unmatched. The CDR3 runs to 15 residues. Germline CDR1 and CDR2: PRHDT and FYEKMQ (reference sequence). For the CDR3, the DNA is TGTGCCAGCAGCCCCTCTACTAGCGGCACCTACGAGCAGTACTTC. As protein: CASSPSTSGTYEQYF.

This chain connects TRBV7-2 to TRBJ2-7, with 8 bases that match TRBD1. This CDR3 region has 15 residues. The V gene end was trimmed by 3 bases and the J gene end by 5 bases; junction bases not matched to a gene: 9. From germline, CDR1 is SGHTA and CDR2 FQGNSA. DNA for the CDR3: TGTGCCAGCAGCTTTCCGTTCAGGGGGCTCAACGAGCAGTACTTC. Translated: CASSFPFRGLNEQYF.

This sequence joins TRBV9 and TRBJ2-1; 8 bases align to TRBD2. V lost 3 bases, J lost 7 bases, and 9 bases stayed unmatched. The V gene's germline CDR1 is SGDLS and CDR2 YYNGEE. CDR3 size: 15 residues. CDR3 amino acids: CASSDRAGGGNEQFF. The DNA for the CDR3 is TGTGCCAGCAGCGACCGGGCGGGAGGAGGTAATGAGCAGTTCTTC.

The V call is TRBV18, the J call TRBJ1-1; tentative D call: TRBD1 (6 bases). CDR1 is KGHSH, CDR2 LQKENI, per germline. This CDR3 spans 14 amino acids. Trimming removed 1 base at V and 3 bases at J, with 9 bases between. The CDR3 spells CASSPQGVDTEAFF. The CDR3, as DNA: TGTGCCAGCTCACCACAGGGGGTTGACACTGAAGCTTTCTTT.

This sequence joins TRBV5-1 and TRBJ2-3; TRBD2 might be the D (5 bases). Germline values: CDR1 SGHRS, CDR2 YFSETQ. The CDR3 length is 14 residues. The V end lost 5 bases, the J end lost 4 bases, and 14 bases lay between the germline ends. CDR3 loop: CASRHVSSSDTQYF. The CDR3 DNA reads as TGCGCCAGCAGGCACGTCTCTAGCTCAGATACGCAGTATTTT.

The V gene is TRBV4-3, the J gene TRBJ2-7; 10 positions agree with TRBD2. V lost 4 bases, J lost 3 bases, and 0 bases stayed unmatched. The CDR3 contains 13 residues. Germline V gene sequence: CDR1 LGHNA, CDR2 YSLEER. CDR3 loop: CASSRTSGYEQYF. In DNA form, the CDR3 reads TGCGCCAGCAGCCGGACTAGCGGCTACGAGCAGTACTTC.

This clone occurred once. The rearrangement uses TRBV18 and TRBJ2-3; tentative D call: TRBD1 (5 bases). V lost 0 bases and J lost 3, with 16 bases in between. The V gene's germline CDR1 is KGHSH and CDR2 LQKENI. The length of the CDR3 is 17 residues. The CDR3 DNA is TGTGCCAGCTCACCACCGGGCCGACAGAGGTCTACAGATACGCAGTATTTT. It yields the protein CASSPPGRQRSTDTQYF.

The chain joins TRBV29-1 to TRBJ2-3; possible D gene TRBD1, 6 bases. This CDR3 comprises 14 residues. Trimming left V 7 bases short and J 3 bases short, with 17 bases between. Germline assignment: CDR1 SQVTM and CDR2 ANQGSEA. The chain's CDR3 is CSALSGRGTDTQYF. Here the CDR3 DNA reads TGCAGCGCCTTGTCGGGCAGGGGTACAGATACGCAGTATTTT.

The chain uses TRBV9 and TRBJ2-3, with 11 positions matching TRBD1. The length of the CDR3 is 15 residues. Germline CDR1 SGDLS, CDR2 YYNGEE. The J segment lost 7 bases and the V segment lost 4 bases, leaving 8 bases of the junction unmatched. CDR3 sequence (DNA): TGTGCCAGCAGCCGGGGGGGACAGGGGGAAAATACGCAGTATTTT. Its protein is CASSRGGQGENTQYF.

V usage is TRBV7-9 and J usage is TRBJ2-4; D is perhaps TRBD2 (6 bases). This CDR3 comprises 16 residues. V was trimmed by 2 bases and J by 2 bases, leaving 13 bases between them. Germline CDR1 SEHNR, CDR2 FQNEAQ (reference sequence). CDR3 region: CASSLIGGTSKNIQYF. CDR3 DNA: TGTGCCAGCAGCTTAATTGGCGGGACGTCCAAAAACATTCAGTACTTC.

The chain links TRBV7-9 to TRBJ1-1, with TRBD1 matching 8 bases. Germline trimming cut 3 bases from V and 1 base from J; bases unmatched to any gene: 16. CDR1 and CDR2 (germline): SEHNR, FQNEAQ (reference sequence). This CDR3 has 19 amino acids. CDR3 protein: CASSLYAGGAILANTEAFF. CDR3 DNA sequence: TGTGCCAGCAGCTTGTATGCAGGGGGCGCAATATTAGCGAACACTGAAGCTTTCTTT.

The rearrangement uses TRBV7-2 and TRBJ2-5, with TRBD2 matching over 7 bases. V dropped 3 bases and J dropped 5; count of bases not matched to a gene: 12. CDR1 and CDR2 (germline): SGHTA, FQGNSA. The CDR3 runs 16 residues. The CDR3 spells CASSFEVGAGGETQYF. The CDR3 bases are TGTGCCAGCAGCTTCGAGGTTGGGGCCGGGGGGGAGACCCAGTACTTC.

The V call is TRBV2, the J call TRBJ2-2; D might be TRBD1 (6 bases). Looked up from germline, CDR1 is SNHLY and CDR2 is FYNNEI. This CDR3 contains 14 residues. The V and J ends lost 6 bases and 1 base respectively, with 9 bases between them. This CDR3 is CASRRGQNTGELFF. Here the CDR3 DNA reads TGTGCCAGCAGGAGGGGACAGAACACCGGGGAGCTGTTTTTT.

V gene TRBV7-2 combines with J gene TRBJ1-2, with D unresolved. Trimming stripped 3 bases from V and 7 bases from J, with 15 bases between. Germline V CDR1 and CDR2: SGHTA, FQGNSA. CDR3 length: 14 amino acids. CDR3 nucleotides: TGTGCCAGCAGCTTGGTGGGTCGAGGTATTGGCTACACCTTC. It translates to CASSLVGRGIGYTF.